Given below is one TCR beta chain in context. The antigen this receptor binds is unknown. There are no base qualities to consult, and no much larger clone falls within one base. Measured from the cysteine to the phenylalanine, the CDR3 is 14 residues long. CDR3 DNA only is kept here, 42 bases in frame from base 1. The germline V gene sets CDR1 to SGHTA and CDR2 to FQGNSA. V drops 4 bases and J drops 4 bases, leaving 13 bases in between. This record comes from a study of shared clonotypes between healthy human individuals (dated by TCRdb to 2018 to 2021). General notes on the study: Three men and a couple of women, aged 18 to 49 years, made up the cohort. For each donor, CD4 naive and CD4 memory were each given three plates, CD8 naive was given two plates, and CD8 memory was given one plate. Blood TCR repertoires of five healthy adults were deeply sequenced to estimate repertoire size and the extent of clonotype sharing between individuals. To increase sequencing depth and limit assay-specific biases, TCR repertoire library preparation and sequencing were carried out by different laboratories using diverse techniques. Leukapheresis yielded between about 0.85 and 9 billion PBMCs per donor. The study at large found these results: Sharing across several donors was observed for 5% to 6.5% of naive CD4, 3.5% of naive CD8, 2% to 2.5% of memory CD4, and roughly 0.4% of memory CD8 clonotypes. Clonotypes shared by all four sorted-subset donors showed higher generation probabilities than non-shared clonotypes. Pairwise subsampling indicated that sequencing depth was expected to affect the degree of clonotype sharing among donors. Rarefaction of sorted-subset datasets indicated incomplete sequencing despite the large sequencing depth. Naive subsets generally had larger estimated clonotype richness than memory subsets did. Because the study included a small number of donors, the genetic and exposure-history diversity represented was limited. Only blood was sampled, and tissue TCR repertoires likely differ from those in blood.

TCR CDR3 regions were amplified from genomic DNA by multiplex PCR using the deep immunoSEQ assay. Genomic DNA extracted from each cell subset was distributed evenly over all wells of several immunoSEQ 96-well plates, and each plate served as one replicate. Each replicate PCR for sorted subsets received roughly 200 ng genomic DNA, equal to 30,000 or so T cell genomes. Purified libraries were measured with a Qubit 3.0 fluorometer, size-checked on a Bioanalyzer 2100, and measured again with the KAPA Library Quantification kit. Each immunoSEQ 96-well plate was sequenced on its own single-read 150-cycle Illumina NextSeq 550 flow cell. Under the source paper's analysis protocol: Because the immunoSEQ output held only junctional sequences and lacked quality scores, the filtering could not match the filtering applied to full-length reads. To assign V/J genes and CDR3, sequences were annotated using PyIR, a Python wrapper for IgBLAST v1.9, with IMGT germline references. Reads were filtered out if the reads had weak V/J assignments (E-value above 1e-6), no CDR3, stop codons, out-of-frame junctions, or ambiguous translated residues. V3J clonotypes were defined as sequences sharing an identical inferred V gene, J gene, and CDR3 amino acid sequence. To compute the percentage overlap between repertoires, the number of shared unique clonotypes was divided by the size of the smaller repertoire. Richness of each repertoire was evaluated using RTK rarefaction, the Chao1 estimator, and Recon v2.1 estimates of unobserved clonotypes. OLGA was used to compute generation probabilities for all TCRbeta clonotypes that the gDNA method yielded from a handful of donors. This is the immuneACCESS table as TCRdb keeps it, with only in-frame sequences that have V and J called. A part of the clones is gone; compared with another copy, unresolved V genes explain less than half, and the rest is unexplained. The V and J calls and clone size were taken over from that table, and D and trimming were inferred from the DNA. Within this sample are some 200,000 clones, with 65% of them counted one time only. 11% of the sample comes from the top ten.

The donors were healthy, HIV-negative adults with no recently reported acute infections or vaccinations. Every donor was a Caucasian adult living in Nashville, Tennessee, USA. Magnetic negative selection was used to enrich CD4+ T cells, after which naive cells were positively selected on CD45RA and the negative fraction became the memory subset. After blood collection by leukapheresis, PBMCs were isolated using Ficoll-Histopaque density gradient centrifugation and then cryopreserved in the vapor phase of liquid nitrogen. Analytical flow cytometry was used to check the purity and quantity of each magnetically sorted T cell population. From each sorted fraction, genomic DNA was isolated and quantified by UV absorbance on a Nanodrop 2000c.

The sample was memory CD4+ T cells sorted from blood. The cell subset or site label corresponds to: CD45RA-negative fraction. This clonotype originated in a young man in good health. Recombination connected TRBV7-2 to TRBJ1-2, and the D gene may be TRBD1, 5 bases matching. The DNA reads TGTGCCAGCAGCTCCACTGCAGGGCTCTATGGCTACACCTTC. Its amino acids are CASSSTAGLYGYTF. The full variable domain, with segments outside the CDR3 supplied by the reference TRBV7-2 and TRBJ1-2 proteins, appears as GAGVSQSPSNKVTEKGKDVELRCDPISGHTALYWYRQSLGQGLEFLIYFQGNSAPDKSGLPSDRFSAERTGGSVSTLTIQRTQQEDSAVYLCASSSTAGLYGYTFGSGTRLTVV.